A single sample is the source of the 26 T cell receptor beta chains below, sequenced in a study of T cells after yellow fever vaccination. TCRdb reanalysed the 5' RACE reads using MiXCR and keeps one entry per CDR3 protein. The sample has 400,000 or so distinct CDR3 sequences, around 19% seen once. The material was PBMCs, obtained before the yellow fever booster vaccination. Source of these receptors: a man aged 18 to 35 who received the YFV17D yellow fever vaccine.

This clonotype was counted only a few times. The genes are TRBV6-2 or TRBV6-3 and TRBJ1-1; 12 bases map to TRBD1. The V gene's germline CDR1 is MNHEY and CDR2 SVGEGT. Germline trimming cut 6 bases from V and 4 bases from J; bases unmatched to any gene: 12. The CDR3 sequence is 17 residues long. CDR3 residues: CASSSGTGGLVGTEAFF. The CDR3 DNA sequence: TGTGCCAGCAGCTCCGGGACAGGGGGCTTGGTGGGCACTGAAGCTTTCTTT.

The chain is built from TRBV20-1 and TRBJ1-1; D is perhaps TRBD1 (5 bases). Germline CDR1 reads DFQATT; CDR2 reads SNEGSKA (reference sequence). This CDR3 spans 13 amino acids. V gave up 6 bases and J gave up 5 bases, with 16 bases separating them. CDR3 in DNA: TGCAGTGCCCCACTGTGGGGCTGGACTGAAGCTTTCTTT. The encoded protein is CSAPLWGWTEAFF.

The chain employs TRBV7-2 and TRBJ1-1, with D perhaps TRBD1 (6 bases). The CDR3 runs to 14 residues. Germline V lookup: CDR1 SGHTA, CDR2 FQGNSA. Trimming stripped 6 bases from V and 0 bases from J, with 11 bases between. The CDR3 region is CASSVQGMNTEAFF. For the CDR3, the DNA is TGTGCCAGCAGTGTACAGGGCATGAACACTGAAGCTTTCTTT.

In this sample, this clonotype turned up many times. V gene TRBV27 combines with J gene TRBJ1-1; no clear D gene. The CDR3 sequence is 14 residues long. Germline V gives CDR1 MNHEY, CDR2 SMNVEV (reference sequence). V lost 0 bases and J lost 5, with 10 bases in between. The CDR3 region is CASSLSFGRTEAFF. In DNA form, the CDR3 reads TGTGCCAGCAGTTTATCGTTCGGTAGGACTGAAGCTTTCTTT.

This clonotype was counted only a few times. V is TRBV7-9 and J is TRBJ2-7; no definite D call. V was shortened by 5 bases and J by 3 bases, with 17 bases between the two germline ends. Germline V gene lookup returns CDR1 SEHNR and CDR2 FQNEAQ (reference sequence). The CDR3 consists of 15 residues. As DNA, the CDR3 is TGTGCCAGCAGCCCCAAGCTGGGTTTTTTCTACGAGCAGTACTTC. Protein sequence: CASSPKLGFFYEQYF. The full variable domain, in which reference TRBV7-9 and TRBJ2-7 provide the parts outside the CDR3, is DTGVSQNPRHKITKRGQNVTFRCDPISEHNRLYWYRQTLGQGPEFLTYFQNEAQLEKSRLLSDRFSAERPKGSFSTLEIQRTEQGDSAMYLCASSPKLGFFYEQYFGPGTRLTVT.

The chain is built from TRBV7-9 and TRBJ2-1, with 12 bases matching TRBD2. Germline lookup yields CDR1 SEHNR and CDR2 FQNEAQ (reference sequence). CDR3 length: 15 residues. V was pared by 5 bases and J by 9 bases, with 8 bases of the junction left unmatched. The CDR3 DNA follows: TGTGCCAGCAGCCTACTAGCGGGGGGACCTTCTGAGCAGTTCTTC. It encodes CASSLLAGGPSEQFF.

This clonotype has just a few counts. The chain uses TRBV27 and TRBJ2-3; D remains unclear. This CDR3 spans 13 amino acids. CDR1 and CDR2 from the germline V gene are MNHEY and SMNVEV (reference sequence). The V end lost 3 bases, the J end lost 5 bases, and 9 bases lay between the germline ends. CDR3 nucleotide sequence: TGTGCCAGCAGTTTCCGCCCCGAAGATACGCAGTATTTT. Its protein product is CASSFRPEDTQYF.

This chain links TRBV5-1 with TRBJ2-7; D might be TRBD1 (6 bases). Germline V CDR1 and CDR2: SGHRS, YFSETQ. Trimming pared 4 bases from V and 6 bases from J, leaving 11 bases between. CDR3 length equals 12 residues. This CDR3 is CASSTGQLEQYF. As DNA, the CDR3 is TGCGCCAGCAGCACTGGACAGCTCGAGCAGTACTTC.

This clonotype was observed a few times. The chain joins TRBV9 to TRBJ1-2; TRBD1 agrees at 8 bases. V lost 3 bases to trimming and J lost 0 bases; unmatched junction nucleotides: 4. The CDR3 runs 15 residues. Germline loops: CDR1 SGDLS, CDR2 YYNGEE. The CDR3 is CASSDRDRTNYGYTF. The DNA for the CDR3 is TGTGCCAGCAGCGACCGGGACAGGACTAACTATGGCTACACCTTC. Filled out from reference TRBV9 and TRBJ1-2, the complete variable domain reads DSGVTQTPKHLITATGQRVTLRCSPRSGDLSVYWYQQSLDQGLQFLIQYYNGEERAKGNILERFSAQQFPDLHSELNLSSLELGDSALYFCASSDRDRTNYGYTFGSGTRLTVV.

V and J are TRBV7-9 and TRBJ1-1; 7 bases map to TRBD1. The CDR3 has 13 residues. V shed 2 bases, J shed 9 bases, and the junction held 6 bases outside the gene matches. CDR1 is SEHNR, CDR2 FQNEAQ, per germline (reference sequence). CDR3 in amino acids: CASSLPGQTKAFF. The CDR3 nucleotides are TGTGCCAGCAGCTTACCGGGACAGACTAAAGCTTTCTTT. Complete variable domain (other parts from reference TRBV7-9 and TRBJ1-1): DTGVSQNPRHKITKRGQNVTFRCDPISEHNRLYWYRQTLGQGPEFLTYFQNEAQLEKSRLLSDRFSAERPKGSFSTLEIQRTEQGDSAMYLCASSLPGQTKAFFGQGTRLTVV.

This clonotype was observed many times. The chain recombines TRBV5-1 with TRBJ2-7; 10 bases line up with TRBD1. CDR1 and CDR2 from the germline V gene are SGHRS and YFSETQ. After removal of 4 bases from V and 5 bases from J, the junction contained 9 bases not matched to a gene. This CDR3 has 15 residues. Here the CDR3 reads CASSPLPGQGNEQYF. In DNA form, the CDR3 reads TGCGCCAGCAGCCCCTTGCCGGGACAGGGGAACGAGCAGTACTTC.

This clonotype has just a few counts. The genes are TRBV27 and TRBJ1-1; weak D call: TRBD1 (6 bases). The CDR3 runs to 13 residues. CDR1 is MNHEY, CDR2 SMNVEV, per germline (reference sequence). V shed 2 bases and J shed 7 bases, with 11 bases lying between them. CDR3 nucleotides: TGTGCCAGCAGTTTACGCAGGGGAGGTGAAGCTTTCTTT. It is translated as CASSLRRGGEAFF.

This clonotype was observed a few times. This chain links TRBV4-1 with TRBJ2-7; 12 nucleotides agree with TRBD1. Germline V gene lookup returns CDR1 MGHRA and CDR2 YSYEKL. Unmatched junction bases numbered 4, after V lost 2 bases and J lost 5 bases. This CDR3 is built from 15 residues. The CDR3 nucleotides read TGCGCCAGCAGCCAACCGGGACAGGGGGCCGACGAGCAGTACTTC. This gives the protein CASSQPGQGADEQYF.

This rearrangement joins TRBV10-3 to TRBJ2-3; no definite D call. Germline V lookup: CDR1 ENHRY, CDR2 SYGVKD. The CDR3 is made up of 14 amino acids. V shed 6 bases and J shed 7 bases, with 17 bases lying between them. Here the CDR3 reads CAISDPQTWNTQYF. The CDR3 DNA follows: TGTGCCATCAGCGACCCGCAGACTTGGAATACGCAGTATTTT.

This clonotype was counted only a few times. The rearrangement uses TRBV6-6 and TRBJ1-1; D remains ambiguous. Germline V gene data show CDR1 as MNHNY and CDR2 as SVGAGI (reference sequence). The ends were cut back, 7 bases at V and 1 base at J, with 16 bases in the middle. The CDR3 covers 15 residues. CDR3 sequence reads: CASNGMDGTNTEAFF. The DNA of the CDR3 is TGTGCCAGCAACGGAATGGACGGAACGAACACTGAAGCTTTCTTT.

A few counts support this clonotype. The V and J genes are TRBV10-3 and TRBJ2-7; 9 positions agree with TRBD2. V lost 10 bases, J lost 2 bases, and 9 bases stayed unmatched. CDR1 and CDR2 from the germline V gene are ENHRY and SYGVKD. The length of the CDR3 is 14 residues. In DNA form, the CDR3 reads TGTGCCAGCAGAGGAGCGGGGGGCCCCTACGAGCAGTACGTC. It is translated as CASRGAGGPYEQYV.

The table lists this clonotype with a few counts. The chain links TRBV11-1 to TRBJ1-3; D possibly corresponds to TRBD1 (6 bases). The CDR3 loop spans 14 amino acids. V shed 2 bases and J shed 4 bases, with 9 bases lying between them. Germline CDR1 and CDR2: SGHAT and FQDESV (reference sequence). CDR3 in DNA: TGTGCCAGCAGCTTATCAGGGGACGGAAACACCATATATTTT. Its translation: CASSLSGDGNTIYF.

This clonotype was counted a few times. This sequence joins TRBV7-2 and TRBJ2-7; D may be TRBD2 (5 bases). The germline V and J ends were trimmed by 4 bases and 0 bases, with 10 bases remaining between them. The CDR3 is 14 residues long. Germline CDR1 reads SGHTA; CDR2 reads FQGNSA. CDR3 bases: TGTGCCAGCAGCTCTCGAGCGGACTCCTACGAGCAGTACTTC. This sequence encodes CASSSRADSYEQYF.

This clonotype was observed a handful of times. The chain uses TRBV5-1 and TRBJ2-2, with D tentatively TRBD2 (5 bases). The CDR3 sequence is 14 residues long. The germline V gene has CDR1 SGHRS and CDR2 YFSETQ. The V gene lost 0 bases and the J gene lost 6 bases, with 9 bases spanning the gap. The CDR3 sequence is CASSLALAPGELFF. CDR3 nucleotide sequence: TGCGCCAGCAGCTTGGCTCTAGCTCCCGGGGAGCTGTTTTTT.

The V gene is TRBV10-3, the J gene TRBJ1-6; 8 nucleotides line up with TRBD1. The CDR3 is 16 amino acids. Germline V lookup: CDR1 ENHRY, CDR2 SYGVKD. V gave up 2 bases and J gave up 8 bases; unmatched junction bases: 8. CDR3 sequence: CAISERGTGLDSPLHF. The CDR3 DNA sequence: TGTGCCATCAGTGAGAGGGGGACAGGTTTGGATTCACCCCTCCACTTT.

This clonotype was found a few times. V is TRBV4-3 and J is TRBJ1-2; D ambiguous. This CDR3 comprises 15 residues. Trimming took 2 bases from V and 0 from J, leaving 10 bases between them. Germline V gene data show CDR1 as LGHNA and CDR2 as YSLEER. For the CDR3, the DNA is TGCGCCAGCAGCCAAAATCTTCAGCCTAACTATGGCTACACCTTC. Translated: CASSQNLQPNYGYTF.

The CDR3 DNA follows: TGTGCCAGCAGTCCCCGGGACAGATCATTCTCTGGGGCCAACGTCCTGACTTTC. It is translated as CASSPRDRSFSGANVLTF. V and J are TRBV6-4 and TRBJ2-6, with 7 bases matching TRBD1. Unmatched junction bases numbered 10, after V lost 5 bases and J lost 0 bases. The CDR3 consists of 18 residues. Germline lookup yields CDR1 MRHNA and CDR2 SNTAGT.

The chain is built from TRBV11-1 and TRBJ2-7; the D gene is possibly TRBD2 (7 bases). This CDR3 has 17 amino acids. V lost 5 bases, J lost 8 bases, and 28 bases lay in between. Germline assignment: CDR1 SGHAT and CDR2 FQDESV (reference sequence). CDR3 protein: CASSTPVGGRADRQQYF. In nucleotides, the CDR3 is TGTGCCAGCAGCACCCCCGTCGGGGGGCGCGCTGACCGCCAGCAGTACTTC.

In its sample, this clonotype was seen a few times. V is TRBV5-4 and J is TRBJ2-5, with a weak D call TRBD1 (5 bases). Germline loops: CDR1 SGHNT, CDR2 YYREEE (reference sequence). V lost 3 bases and J lost 5, with 14 bases in between. This CDR3 region has 14 residues. The CDR3 DNA reads TGTGCCAGCAGCTCGACGGACACACCCGAGACCCAGTACTTC. It yields the protein CASSSTDTPETQYF.

The chain combines TRBV5-4 with TRBJ1-5; TRBD1 matches at 8 bases. The CDR3 has 14 amino acids. V trimming: 9 bases; J trimming: 4 bases; junction bases outside the gene matches: 9. Germline CDR1 reads SGHNT; CDR2 reads YYREEE (reference sequence). The CDR3 loop is CATSGGDRNQPQHF. The CDR3 DNA follows: TGTGCCACCTCCGGGGGGGACAGGAATCAGCCCCAGCATTTT. Full variable domain (outside the CDR3, taken from reference TRBV5-4 and TRBJ1-5): ETGVTQSPTHLIKTRGQQVTLRCSSQSGHNTVSWYQQALGQGPQFIFQYYREEENGRGNFPPRFSGLQFPNYSSELNVNALELDDSALYLCATSGGDRNQPQHFGDGTRLSIL.

This clonotype was recorded a few times. This rearrangement joins TRBV6-5 to TRBJ2-1; no clear D. CDR1 is MNHEY and CDR2 is SVGAGI in the germline V gene. The V gene lost 5 bases and the J gene lost 2 bases, with 7 bases spanning the gap. The CDR3 sequence is 13 residues long. This CDR3 reads CASSPRAYNEQFF. The CDR3, as DNA: TGTGCCAGCAGTCCACGGGCCTACAATGAGCAGTTCTTC.